This T cell receptor (beta chain) was observed in a study of PD-1 blockade in classical Hodgkin lymphoma. On this clone itself: What it binds is unknown.

Study observations and caveats: Reports described newly diagnosed patients as having lower baseline TCR diversity than healthy donors. The CD4+ diversity rise by C4D1 was clearest in complete responders. Patients starting nivolumab less than 1 year after ASCT had lower diversity and were excluded from later analyses.

Stated time point: cycle 4 day 1 (C4D1), after five to seven weeks of nivolumab. Every patient had relapsed following autologous stem cell transplantation, and cohorts differed in brentuximab vedotin exposure. Only in-frame clones appear in the TCRdb table, and some are missing; sequencing was by immunoSEQ multiplex PCR. The sample carries tens of thousands of clones, approximately 77% recorded once. There are 16 residues in the CDR3. Trimming cost V 4 bases and J 2 bases, with 17 bases left between them. CDR1 and CDR2 from the germline V gene are MNHEY and SVGAGI. The chain couples TRBV6-5 to TRBJ1-1; D possibly corresponds to TRBD1 (6 bases). This specimen was peripheral blood mononuclear cells (PBMCs), taken before the fourth cycle of nivolumab. The sequence was obtained from a human donor with classical Hodgkin lymphoma. The CDR3 protein is CASSWRGGEGNTEAFF. The CDR3 DNA sequence: TGTGCCAGCAGTTGGAGGGGGGGCGAGGGAAACACTGAAGCTTTCTTT.